This T cell receptor (beta chain) was captured by sequencing in a study of CD8 T cells in Susac syndrome. Study as a whole: When blood was drawn, patients with Susac syndrome were on intravenous immunoglobulin alone, on corticosteroids, or therapy-naive. General study points: Total CD8+ and CD8+ TEMRA repertoires contained over 15 and five Susac-specific public clones, respectively. Susac CD8+ cells expanded clonally the most in TEMRA cells and in active patients.

Trimming cost V 3 bases and J 4 bases, with 15 bases left between them. The germline V gene has CDR1 SGHRS and CDR2 YFSETQ. The CDR3 length is 15 residues. As to this clonotype: Antigen specificity is unknown.

Random-hexamer reverse transcription was applied to about 0.45 to 1 ug RNA. A multiplex approach, immunoSEQ multiplex PCR, amplified TCR beta CDR3 across 54 Vbeta and 13 Jbeta. One entry per CDR3 protein results from TCRdb running MiXCR on the immunoSEQ multiplex PCR reads. The sample has about 120,000 distinct CDR3 sequences, roughly 94% seen once. The rearrangement uses TRBV5-1 and TRBJ2-3, with D perhaps assigned TRBD1 or TRBD2 (6 bases each). Input material: CD8+ T cells from PBMCs. The clonotype comes from a human donor with Susac syndrome. The DNA for the CDR3 is TGCGCCAGCAGCTCTGGGGGGCTAGTCGCAGATACGCAGTATTTT. It translates to CASSSGGLVADTQYF. The full variable domain, with the rest looked up from reference TRBV5-1 and TRBJ2-3, is KAGVTQTPRYLIKTRGQQVTLSCSPISGHRSVSWYQQTPGQGLQFLFEYFSETQRNKGNFPGRFSGRQFSNSRSEMNVSTLELGDSALYLCASSSGGLVADTQYFGPGTRLTVL.